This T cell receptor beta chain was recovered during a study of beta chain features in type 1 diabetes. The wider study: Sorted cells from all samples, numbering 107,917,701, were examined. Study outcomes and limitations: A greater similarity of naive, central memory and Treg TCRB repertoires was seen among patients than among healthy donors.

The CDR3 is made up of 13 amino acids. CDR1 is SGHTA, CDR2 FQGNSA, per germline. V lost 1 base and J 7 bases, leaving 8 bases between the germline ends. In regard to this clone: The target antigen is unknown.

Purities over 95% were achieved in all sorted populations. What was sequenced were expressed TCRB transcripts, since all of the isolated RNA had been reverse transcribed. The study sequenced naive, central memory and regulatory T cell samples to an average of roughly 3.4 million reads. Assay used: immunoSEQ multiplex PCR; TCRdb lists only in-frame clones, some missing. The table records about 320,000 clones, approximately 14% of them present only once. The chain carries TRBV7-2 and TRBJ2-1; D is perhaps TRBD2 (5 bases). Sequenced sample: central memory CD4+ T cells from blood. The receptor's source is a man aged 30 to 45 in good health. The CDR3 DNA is TGTGCCAGCAGCTTAGTAGGCGGGAATGAGCAGTTCTTC. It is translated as CASSLVGGNEQFF.